These 26 T cell receptor beta chains came from one sample sequenced in a study of T-cell memory formation after mild COVID-19. TCRdb redid the calling of the 5' RACE reads with MiXCR, one entry per CDR3 protein. The sample carries a few hundred thousand distinct CDR3 sequences, 18% recorded once. Material for sequencing was PBMCs or a T cell subset sorted from them (not recorded which). The receptors were gathered from a man aged 18 to 29 who had mild COVID-19 (a few samples of this study predate the infection). Cell type and time point are not known.

In this sample, this clonotype turned up a few times. The chain is built from TRBV5-1 and TRBJ2-1; D is possibly TRBD1 (5 bases). Between the trimmed V and J ends, which lost 4 bases and 9 bases, there was a span of 14 bases. Germline V gene sequence: CDR1 SGHRS, CDR2 YFSETQ. This CDR3 has 13 residues. The CDR3 DNA reads TGCGCCAGCAGCCCGCGCTTAGACAGTGAGCAGTTCTTC. Translating it yields CASSPRLDSEQFF.

This chain joins TRBV20-1 and TRBJ1-5; unclear D gene. Germline V gives CDR1 DFQATT, CDR2 SNEGSKA (reference sequence). The CDR3 sequence is 15 residues long. V dropped 7 bases and J dropped 1 base, with 17 bases sitting between them. The CDR3 region has the DNA TGCAGTGTTGAAATTGGGGAGGTGAGCAATCAGCCCCAGCATTTT. Protein: CSVEIGEVSNQPQHF.

This clonotype was counted a few times. The chain combines TRBV20-1 with TRBJ2-3, with D unclear. Trimming shortened V by 6 bases and J by 0 bases, and 13 bases separated the two germline ends. The CDR3 has 14 residues. CDR1 is DFQATT and CDR2 is SNEGSKA in the germline V gene (reference sequence). CDR3 protein: CSAPRGSSTDTQYF. DNA of the CDR3: TGCAGTGCCCCGCGTGGTTCTAGCACAGATACGCAGTATTTT.

This rearrangement joins TRBV27 to TRBJ1-6, with a weak D call TRBD1 (5 bases). V was pared by 1 base and J by 7 bases, with 11 bases between. This CDR3 spans 15 amino acids. Germline-derived CDR1 and CDR2 are MNHEY and SMNVEV (reference sequence). The CDR3 loop reads CASSLWGQGNSPLHF. Written as DNA, the CDR3 is TGTGCCAGCAGTTTATGGGGCCAGGGCAATTCACCCCTCCACTTT.

V and J are TRBV20-1 and TRBJ2-1, with 10 bases that match TRBD2. With 6 bases clipped from V and 8 bases from J, the junction kept 16 bases outside the gene matches. The CDR3 covers 16 residues. Germline V gene data show CDR1 as DFQATT and CDR2 as SNEGSKA (reference sequence). As DNA, the CDR3 is TGCAGTGCCGGTCGTATAGCGGGGGGTCAAGTGGATGAGCAGTTCTTC. This sequence encodes CSAGRIAGGQVDEQFF.

The sample holds a few counts of this clonotype. The V call is TRBV5-6, the J call TRBJ1-5; D possibly corresponds to TRBD1 (5 bases). There are 15 residues in the CDR3. Trimming removed 4 bases at V and 2 bases at J, with 13 bases between. Germline V gives CDR1 SGHDT, CDR2 YYEEEE. The chain's CDR3 is CASSKGSAGNQPQHF. Written as DNA, the CDR3 is TGTGCCAGCAGCAAGGGGTCTGCGGGCAATCAGCCCCAGCATTTT.

This clonotype was picked up a small number of times. The V and J genes are TRBV5-1 and TRBJ2-4; D call uncertain. Trimming took off 0 bases at V and 12 bases at J, with 13 bases between the two ends. CDR1 is SGHRS and CDR2 is YFSETQ in the germline V gene. The CDR3 loop spans 13 amino acids. CDR3 coding DNA: TGCGCCAGCAGCTTGGCAGGCCCCGGGTCTCAGTACTTC. Its protein is CASSLAGPGSQYF.

The chain has TRBV27 and TRBJ2-3; tentatively, D is TRBD1 or TRBD2 (5 bases each). The V gene's germline CDR1 is MNHEY and CDR2 SMNVEV (reference sequence). CDR3 length: 17 amino acids. Deletions cut 5 bases from V and 7 bases from J, with 25 bases between. The CDR3 coding sequence is TGTGCCAGCAGTCCCACCCTCATCCGGGACCCAATGAATACGCAGTATTTT. Residues: CASSPTLIRDPMNTQYF.

V and J are TRBV10-3 and TRBJ2-1, with TRBD2 matching over 12 bases. The V segment lost 3 bases and the J segment 6 bases; nucleotides outside the gene matches: 6. This CDR3 region has 16 residues. Germline V lookup: CDR1 ENHRY, CDR2 SYGVKD. CDR3 loop: CAISELLAGGLNEQFF. The CDR3 nucleotides read TGTGCCATCAGTGAACTACTAGCGGGGGGACTCAATGAGCAGTTCTTC.

The chain uses TRBV7-9 and TRBJ2-3, with 10 bases matching TRBD1. The CDR3 is 13 amino acids. Germline lookup yields CDR1 SEHNR and CDR2 FQNEAQ (reference sequence). With V trimmed by 4 bases and J by 6 bases, 1 base remained unmatched. Here the CDR3 DNA reads TGTGCCAGCAGCTCGGGACAGGGGGATACGCAGTATTTT. Residues: CASSSGQGDTQYF.

V usage is TRBV12-3 or TRBV12-4 and J usage is TRBJ2-1; TRBD2 matches at 11 bases. The CDR3 has 15 residues. V lost 5 bases, J lost 4 bases, and 4 bases stayed unmatched. The CDR3, as DNA: TGTGCCAGCAGTAGGACTAGCGGGTTATACAATGAGCAGTTCTTC. Protein sequence: CASSRTSGLYNEQFF.

This clonotype appeared many times. The CDR3 region has the DNA TGCGCCAGCGGGGATCGGGCCCTCACAGATACGCAGTATTTT. It is translated as CASGDRALTDTQYF. The V call is TRBV5-1, the J call TRBJ2-3; D is uncertain. In germline, CDR1 is SGHRS, CDR2 YFSETQ. V gave up 7 bases and J gave up 2 bases, with 14 bases separating them. CDR3 size: 14 residues.

This clonotype turned up a few times. The chain has TRBV7-3 and TRBJ2-7; 8 bases map to TRBD2. The CDR3 consists of 15 residues. V dropped 5 bases and J dropped 7; count of bases not matched to a gene: 13. In germline, CDR1 is SGHTA, CDR2 FQGTGA. The CDR3 sequence: CASSPIGAPGGEQYF. The CDR3 DNA sequence: TGTGCCAGCAGCCCCATCGGGGCACCGGGAGGGGAGCAGTACTTC.

The V call is TRBV7-6, the J call TRBJ2-1; no definite D call. Trimming took off 4 bases at V and 0 bases at J, with 13 bases between the two ends. The germline V gene encodes CDR1 SGHVS and CDR2 FNYEAQ. The length of the CDR3 is 16 residues. CDR3 sequence (DNA): TGTGCCAGCAGCTCCGGCCCGGATTCCTCCTACAATGAGCAGTTCTTC. Its translation: CASSSGPDSSYNEQFF.

This clonotype was detected only a few times. The V gene is TRBV2, the J gene TRBJ2-3; maybe TRBD1 (6 bases). CDR1 SNHLY and CDR2 FYNNEI come from the germline V gene. The CDR3 has 13 residues. V lost 7 bases and J 5 bases, leaving 13 bases between the germline ends. The CDR3 is CASIWGPLDTQYF. The CDR3 nucleotides read TGTGCCAGCATCTGGGGGCCATTAGATACGCAGTATTTT. Full variable domain (missing parts from reference TRBV2 and TRBJ2-3): EPEVTQTPSHQVTQMGQEVILRCVPISNHLYFYWYRQILGQKVEFLVSFYNNEISEKSEIFDDQFSVERPDGSNFTLKIRSTKLEDSAMYFCASIWGPLDTQYFGPGTRLTVL.

The V and J genes are TRBV27 and TRBJ2-1, with 12 bases fitting TRBD2. The J segment lost 6 bases and the V segment lost 2 bases, leaving 2 bases of the junction unmatched. The CDR3 runs to 15 residues. The V gene's germline CDR1 is MNHEY and CDR2 SMNVEV (reference sequence). For the CDR3, the DNA is TGTGCCAGCAGTTTAAGGACTAGCGGGGTCAATGAGCAGTTCTTC. This encodes CASSLRTSGVNEQFF.

The rearrangement uses TRBV6-2 or TRBV6-3 and TRBJ2-2, with 7 nucleotides matching TRBD2. The CDR3 runs to 14 residues. The J segment lost 7 bases and the V segment lost 3 bases, leaving 5 bases of the junction unmatched. Germline assignment: CDR1 MNHEY and CDR2 SVGEGT. In DNA, the CDR3 is TGTGCCAGCAGTTATCGGGGGGTCGGCGGGGAGCTGTTTTTT. Protein sequence: CASSYRGVGGELFF.

This chain joins TRBV7-2 and TRBJ2-2; D call uncertain. The CDR3 contains 17 residues. Per the germline V gene, CDR1 is SGHTA and CDR2 is FQGNSA. The ends were cut back, 5 bases at V and 0 bases at J, with 16 bases in the middle. The CDR3 sequence: CASSHPSDAANTGELFF. The CDR3 DNA reads TGTGCCAGCAGCCACCCCTCGGATGCCGCGAACACCGGGGAGCTGTTTTTT.

The sample holds many counts of this clonotype. This chain links TRBV4-3 with TRBJ2-2; D is undetermined. The CDR3 is 14 amino acids. V lost 3 bases and J lost 3, with 8 bases in between. Germline V lookup: CDR1 LGHNA, CDR2 YSLEER. The CDR3 DNA sequence: TGCGCCAGCAGCCAGAGACGGGACACCGGGGAGCTGTTTTTT. It specifies CASSQRRDTGELFF.

V and J are TRBV20-1 and TRBJ2-2; no firm D call. The germline V gene encodes CDR1 DFQATT and CDR2 SNEGSKA (reference sequence). V dropped 6 bases and J dropped 1 base, with 15 bases sitting between them. CDR3 length: 15 amino acids. The DNA of the CDR3 is TGCAGTGCGTCCTCTTCCGGGCGGAACACCGGGGAGCTGTTTTTT. It codes for CSASSSGRNTGELFF.

This rearrangement joins TRBV18 to TRBJ2-1; possibly TRBD1 for D (5 bases). CDR1 is KGHSH and CDR2 is LQKENI in the germline V gene. The CDR3 is 16 residues long. V lost 1 base and J 4 bases, leaving 14 bases between the germline ends. The CDR3 bases are TGTGCCAGCTCACCACTTATGCAGGGCGCATACAATGAGCAGTTCTTC. Translation: CASSPLMQGAYNEQFF.

This clonotype was recorded a few times. The CDR3 DNA is TGTGCCAGCAGCTCCAGACAGGCAAGTCTAGCGGGTTCACGGGCCTCCTACAATGAGCAGTTCTTC. It encodes CASSSRQASLAGSRASYNEQFF. The gene calls are TRBV7-2 and TRBJ2-1, with 8 bases matching TRBD2. CDR1 and CDR2 (germline): SGHTA, FQGNSA. The CDR3 has 22 residues. V shed 4 bases and J 0 bases; nucleotides not matched to a gene: 23.

The sample holds a few counts of this clonotype. The rearrangement links TRBV6-6 to TRBJ2-2, with 9 nucleotides matching TRBD1. The CDR3 runs 16 residues. V gave up 0 bases and J gave up 4 bases; unmatched junction bases: 3. Germline lookup yields CDR1 MNHNY and CDR2 SVGAGI (reference sequence). This chain's CDR3 is CASSYSGTGTTGELFF. CDR3 nucleotide sequence: TGTGCCAGCAGTTACTCCGGGACAGGGACCACCGGGGAGCTGTTTTTT.

This clonotype was observed a handful of times. The chain couples TRBV3-1 to TRBJ2-4, with 10 positions matching TRBD2. Germline V CDR1 and CDR2: LGHDT, YNNKEL (reference sequence). Trimming at V came to 9 bases and at J to 4 bases, leaving 3 bases not matched to a gene. CDR3 length equals 13 residues. CDR3 sequence (DNA): TGTGCCAGTGCTAGCGGGGGAAAAAACATTCAGTACTTC. Translation gives CASASGGKNIQYF.

The CDR3 is CASSFFHTQYF. The CDR3 nucleotides are TGTGCCAGCAGCTTTTTTCATACGCAGTATTTT. This rearrangement joins TRBV5-6 to TRBJ2-3; D not resolved. The CDR3 length is 11 residues. Trimming shortened V by 2 bases and J by 7 bases, and 5 bases separated the two germline ends. Germline CDR1 and CDR2: SGHDT and YYEEEE. The full variable domain, its missing parts supplied by reference TRBV5-6 and TRBJ2-3, is DAGVTQSPTHLIKTRGQQVTLRCSPKSGHDTVSWYQQALGQGPQFIFQYYEEEERQRGNFPDRFSGHQFPNYSSELNVNALLLGDSALYLCASSFFHTQYFGPGTRLTVL.

This clonotype was observed a handful of times. The chain couples TRBV4-3 to TRBJ1-2; D unresolved. Looked up from germline, CDR1 is LGHNA and CDR2 is YSLEER. Trimming pared 1 base from V and 5 bases from J, leaving 11 bases between. This CDR3 is built from 14 residues. The CDR3 region has the DNA TGCGCCAGCAGCCAAGTAGGCCGAGGGTATGGCTACACCTTC. Protein: CASSQVGRGYGYTF.